This is a list of T cell receptor beta chains from one sample in a study of T cell responses to AZD1222 COVID-19 vaccine. TCRdb's copy holds only in-frame clones and misses some; the assay was immunoSEQ multiplex PCR. This sample has over 150,000 clones, with about 92% found just once. Here the sequenced sample was peripheral blood, taken on day 0 of MenACWY control vaccination. Receptor source: an adult in good health. Each CDR3 is given with its conserved first and last residue. The D gene is left open where the match is weak. Expanded clones are given a class, and other clones once, few, many or no size at all.

d_call,j_call,v_call,clone_size,cdr3_aa,cdr3_nt
TRBD1,TRBJ2-2,TRBV6-2/TRBV6-3,.,CASSYDRVSGELFF,TGTGCCAGCAGTTACGACAGGGTCTCCGGGGAGCTGTTTTTT
.,TRBJ1-2,TRBV4-1,.,CASSQDLAGRGYTF,TGCGCCAGCAGCCAAGATCTGGCAGGGAGAGGCTACACCTTC
.,TRBJ1-5,TRBV6-2/TRBV6-3,.,CASSYRWGGGGNQPQHF,TGTGCCAGCAGTTACAGGTGGGGGGGTGGCGGCAATCAGCCCCAGCATTTT
.,TRBJ2-7,TRBV7-2,.,CASSPRAGKGEQYF,TGTGCCAGCAGCCCACGAGCCGGTAAGGGCGAGCAGTACTTC
.,TRBJ1-4,TRBV28,.,CASSAARDNNEKLFF,TGTGCCAGCAGCGCGGCCAGGGATAATAATGAAAAACTGTTTTTT
TRBD2,TRBJ2-3,TRBV7-9,.,CASSPQAGGADTQYF,TGTGCCAGCAGCCCCCAAGCGGGAGGAGCAGATACGCAGTATTTT
.,TRBJ1-3,TRBV12-3/TRBV12-4,.,CASSLTAGNTIYF,TGTGCCAGCAGTTTAACAGCTGGAAACACCATATATTTT
.,TRBJ1-1,TRBV6-5,.,CASSRGGGTEAFF,TGTGCCAGCAGTAGGGGGGGTGGCACTGAAGCTTTCTTT
TRBD2,TRBJ2-7,TRBV19,.,CASSPLAATSRGTYF,TGTGCCAGTAGTCCTCTAGCGGCCACTTCTCGGGGGACGTACTTC
.,TRBJ1-1,TRBV9,.,CASSTFDRSNTEAFF,TGTGCCAGCAGCACTTTCGACCGCTCGAACACTGAAGCTTTCTTT
.,TRBJ1-2,TRBV15,once,CATSRDRSRGPYTF,TGTGCCACCAGCAGAGATCGATCTAGGGGCCCCTACACCTTC
TRBD2,TRBJ2-2,TRBV6-4,.,CASSDSGRGTGELFF,TGTGCCAGCAGTGACTCGGGGAGGGGCACCGGGGAGCTGTTTTTT
TRBD2,TRBJ2-2,TRBV6-2/TRBV6-3,once,CASSRLPPGTSGSHTGELFF,TGTGCCAGCAGTCGCCTACCCCCTGGGACTAGCGGGAGCCACACCGGGGAGCTGTTTTTT
.,TRBJ1-5,TRBV6-2/TRBV6-3,once,CASSYFTDGGLRRPQHF,TGTGCCAGCAGTTACTTCACCGACGGGGGGTTGCGGCGGCCCCAGCATTTT
.,TRBJ1-5,TRBV28,.,CASSLGAVYSNQPQHF,TGTGCCAGCAGTTTAGGGGCTGTTTATAGCAATCAGCCCCAGCATTTT
.,TRBJ1-1,TRBV28,.,CASSLGQMNTEAFF,TGTGCCAGCAGTTTAGGGCAGATGAACACTGAAGCTTTCTTT
.,TRBJ1-1,TRBV7-2,.,CASSLLGMNTEAFF,TGTGCCAGCAGCTTACTGGGGATGAACACTGAAGCTTTCTTT
.,TRBJ2-7,TRBV5-1,.,CASSLGPGTYTYEQYF,TGCGCCAGCAGCTTGGGCCCCGGGACATATACCTACGAGCAGTACTTC
TRBD1,TRBJ1-3,TRBV9,.,CASSVRQGSGNTIYF,TGTGCCAGCAGCGTACGACAGGGCTCTGGAAACACCATATATTTT
.,TRBJ1-2,TRBV14,.,CASSHQTNYGYTF,TGTGCCAGCAGCCACCAAACCAACTATGGCTACACCTTC
TRBD2,TRBJ2-5,TRBV18,.,CASSPYTGLAGVRQETQYF,TGTGCCAGCTCACCTTATACGGGACTAGCGGGAGTGAGGCAAGAGACCCAGTACTTC
.,TRBJ2-5,TRBV10-3,.,CAISQGLQETQYF,TGTGCCATCAGTCAGGGGTTACAAGAGACCCAGTACTTC
.,TRBJ2-1,TRBV19,.,CASSPSHSGGEQFF,TGTGCCAGTAGCCCCTCCCATTCAGGTGGTGAGCAGTTCTTC